A single sample is the source of the 11 T cell receptor beta chains below, sequenced in a study of shared clonotypes between healthy human individuals. Profiling relied on immunoSEQ multiplex PCR, and the TCRdb table lists in-frame clones only, not all of them. The sample contains about 990,000 clones, about four fifths of which appear only once. The sample comprised memory CD4+ T cells from PBMCs. Documented subset: CD45RA-negative fraction. The receptor set was obtained from a man aged 18 to 29 in good health. Some clones in this sample may be carry-over from other donors' samples.

The chain couples TRBV27 to TRBJ2-7; 7 nucleotides line up with TRBD1. Germline CDR1 and CDR2: MNHEY and SMNVEV (reference sequence). CDR3 size: 14 residues. Trimming took 2 bases from V and 7 from J; bases not matched to a gene: 8. The chain's CDR3 is CASSLEGASTEQYF. CDR3 coding DNA: TGTGCCAGCAGTTTAGAGGGGGCAAGTACTGAGCAGTACTTC.

This clone showed up just once. This rearrangement joins TRBV2 to TRBJ2-3, with 7 bases fitting TRBD1. From germline, CDR1 is SNHLY and CDR2 FYNNEI. Unmatched junction bases numbered 8, after V lost 2 bases and J lost 3 bases. There are 16 residues in the CDR3. The CDR3 DNA reads TGTGCCAGCAGTGAATCCACAGGGGCGAGGACAGATACGCAGTATTTT. Amino acids: CASSESTGARTDTQYF. Full variable domain (rest looked up from reference TRBV2 and TRBJ2-3): EPEVTQTPSHQVTQMGQEVILRCVPISNHLYFYWYRQILGQKVEFLVSFYNNEISEKSEIFDDQFSVERPDGSNFTLKIRSTKLEDSAMYFCASSESTGARTDTQYFGPGTRLTVL.

This clone was observed a few times. DNA for the CDR3: TGTGCCAGCACGGGACAGACCCCAGAGCAGTACTTC. The encoded protein is CASTGQTPEQYF. The chain carries TRBV6-4 and TRBJ2-7, with 7 bases aligning to TRBD1. CDR3 length equals 12 residues. From germline, CDR1 is MRHNA and CDR2 SNTAGT. Trimming removed 7 bases from V and 7 bases from J; junction bases left unmatched: 7.

V gene TRBV20-1 combines with J gene TRBJ2-1; 8 bases agree with TRBD1. V shed 5 bases, J shed 8 bases, and the junction held 2 bases outside the gene matches. The CDR3 is 11 amino acids. Germline V lookup: CDR1 DFQATT, CDR2 SNEGSKA (reference sequence). The CDR3 protein is CSAQGADEQFF. CDR3 nucleotide sequence: TGCAGTGCTCAGGGGGCCGATGAGCAGTTCTTC.

This rearrangement joins TRBV2 to TRBJ2-1, with D tentatively TRBD2 (5 bases). There are 13 residues in the CDR3. V gave up 7 bases and J gave up 7 bases, with 14 bases separating them. From germline, CDR1 is SNHLY and CDR2 FYNNEI. Here the CDR3 DNA reads TGTGCCAGCACCCCCCTCGGGGTTAATGAGCAGTTCTTC. Protein product: CASTPLGVNEQFF.

J is TRBJ2-7 and V is TRBV5-8; tentative D call: TRBD2 (5 bases). Germline V lookup: CDR1 SGHTS, CDR2 YDEGEE. V was cut by 4 bases and J by 2 bases, with 19 bases left in between. The CDR3 contains 16 residues. The CDR3 DNA is TGTGCCAGCAGCCGCTACCTCGGACCGACTACCTACGAGCAGTACTTC. Protein sequence: CASSRYLGPTTYEQYF. Full variable domain (remainder filled in from reference TRBV5-8 and TRBJ2-7): EAGVTQSPTHLIKTRGQQATLRCSPISGHTSVYWYQQALGLGLQFLLWYDEGEERNRGNFPPRFSGRQFPNYSSELNVNALELEDSALYLCASSRYLGPTTYEQYFGPGTRLTVT.

Details on this clone: This sample also contains other DNA sequences that code for the same CDR3. The chain combines TRBV11-2 with TRBJ2-5; D is uncertain. Germline lookup yields CDR1 SGHAT and CDR2 FQNNGV. Trimming left V 3 bases short and J 8 bases short, with 7 bases between. The CDR3 has 11 residues. This CDR3 reads CASSFVGTQYF. For the CDR3, the DNA is TGTGCCAGCAGCTTTGTAGGAACCCAGTACTTC.

This clone was found many times. This same CDR3 is encoded by further DNA sequences in the sample. The V and J genes are TRBV5-4 and TRBJ1-4; no clear D gene. Looked up from germline, CDR1 is SGHNT and CDR2 is YYREEE (reference sequence). V was pared by 3 bases and J by 0 bases, with 9 bases between. This CDR3 has 15 amino acids. The CDR3 nucleotides read TGTGCCAGCAGCTCGTTGGGCGCAACTAATGAAAAACTGTTTTTT. It translates to CASSSLGATNEKLFF.

The genes are TRBV27 and TRBJ2-5; 8 bases align to TRBD2. J was trimmed by 4 bases and V by 5 bases; bases with no gene match: 12. This CDR3 contains 16 residues. Germline V gives CDR1 MNHEY, CDR2 SMNVEV (reference sequence). The CDR3 spells CASSPFYAGGGETQYF. CDR3 nucleotides: TGTGCCAGCAGTCCCTTTTACGCGGGAGGTGGAGAGACCCAGTACTTC.

The chain uses TRBV6-1 and TRBJ1-5, with TRBD1 identical over 8 bases. From germline, CDR1 is MNHNS and CDR2 SASEGT. The J segment lost 5 bases and the V segment lost 7 bases, leaving 4 bases of the junction unmatched. The CDR3 extends over 13 amino acids. CDR3 DNA sequence: TGTGCCAGCAACCGGGACAGGTATCAGCCCCAGCATTTT. It yields the protein CASNRDRYQPQHF.

The V and J genes are TRBV5-1 and TRBJ2-5; D might be TRBD2 (5 bases). Germline V CDR1 and CDR2: SGHRS, YFSETQ. V was pared by 4 bases and J by 4 bases, with 14 bases between. This CDR3 is 14 amino acids long. CDR3 DNA: TGCGCCAGCAGCCGGTCGGGGAGTGGAGAGACCCAGTACTTC. It specifies CASSRSGSGETQYF.